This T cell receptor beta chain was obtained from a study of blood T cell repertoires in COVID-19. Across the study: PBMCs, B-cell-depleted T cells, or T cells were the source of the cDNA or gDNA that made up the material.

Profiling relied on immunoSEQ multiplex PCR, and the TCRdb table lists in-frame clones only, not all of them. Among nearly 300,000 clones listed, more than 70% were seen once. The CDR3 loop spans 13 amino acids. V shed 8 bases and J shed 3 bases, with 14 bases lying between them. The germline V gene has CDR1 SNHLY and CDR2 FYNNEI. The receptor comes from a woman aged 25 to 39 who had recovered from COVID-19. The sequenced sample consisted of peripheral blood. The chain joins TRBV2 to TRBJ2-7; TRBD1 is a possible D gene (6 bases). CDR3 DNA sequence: TGTGCCAGCCGGCAGGGGATGATCTACGAGCAGTACTTC. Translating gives CASRQGMIYEQYF.